This T cell receptor (beta chain) was identified in a study of blood T cell repertoires in COVID-19. About the study: Acute and convalescent COVID-19 specimens originated in the United States, Italy and Spain.

CDR3 length: 15 amino acids. With 5 bases clipped from V and 10 bases from J, the junction kept 13 bases outside the gene matches. Per the germline V gene, CDR1 is SGHTA and CDR2 is FQGTGA. Original processing methods: Quantification of nucleated cells was approximated via reference gene primer amplification. Sequencing was performed with immunoSEQ multiplex PCR; in TCRdb, only in-frame clones are kept and a portion is missing. That table supplies the V and J calls and clone size; D and trimming were determined from the DNA. The sample holds 190,000 or so clones; 94% are singletons and the top ten take roughly 0.76%. Patients in Seattle were enrolled during active infection, then followed longitudinally.

This TCR was sampled from a man aged 30-40 years with COVID-19, enrolled during active disease. The rearrangement joins TRBV7-3 to TRBJ1-1; 10 bases match TRBD1. The sample was peripheral blood. The CDR3 protein is CASSPSPGQGFGAFF. The CDR3 DNA is TGTGCCAGCAGCCCAAGTCCGGGACAGGGGTTCGGAGCTTTCTTT.